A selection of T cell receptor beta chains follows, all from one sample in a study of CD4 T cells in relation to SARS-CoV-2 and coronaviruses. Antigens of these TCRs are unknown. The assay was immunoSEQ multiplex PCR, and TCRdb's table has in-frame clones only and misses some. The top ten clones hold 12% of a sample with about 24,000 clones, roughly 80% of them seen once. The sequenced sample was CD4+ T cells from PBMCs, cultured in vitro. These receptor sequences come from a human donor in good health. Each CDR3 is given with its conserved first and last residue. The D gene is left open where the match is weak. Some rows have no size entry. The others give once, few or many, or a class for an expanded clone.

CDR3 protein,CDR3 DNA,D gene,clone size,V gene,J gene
CASGALWAGELFF,TGTGCCAGCGGGGCATTGTGGGCCGGGGAGCTGTTTTTT,-,-,TRBV6-5,TRBJ2-2
CASSPSGGRRNTEAFF,TGTGCCAGCAGCCCATCGGGAGGCCGAAGGAACACTGAAGCTTTCTTT,-,few,TRBV7-3,TRBJ1-1
CASSVDSWDGYTF,TGTGCCAGCAGCGTAGACTCGTGGGATGGCTACACCTTC,-,-,TRBV9,TRBJ1-2
CASSHLTRTGNEQFF,TGTGCCAGTAGTCACCTCACGCGGACGGGTAATGAGCAGTTCTTC,-,-,TRBV19,TRBJ2-1
CASSPGSQGTDTQYF,TGTGCCAGCTCACCAGGTTCTCAGGGCACAGATACGCAGTATTTT,-,-,TRBV18,TRBJ2-3
CASSVRLAGPPYNEQFF,TGTGCCAGCAGCGTAAGACTAGCGGGACCTCCCTACAATGAGCAGTTCTTC,TRBD2,-,TRBV9,TRBJ2-1
CSASGLGGETQYF,TGCAGTGCTAGTGGGTTAGGTGGGGAGACCCAGTACTTC,-,-,TRBV20-1,TRBJ2-5
CASSLVGSGGGTEAFF,TGTGCCAGCAGCTTAGTGGGGAGCGGGGGGGGCACTGAAGCTTTCTTT,-,-,TRBV7-8,TRBJ1-1
CASGFQASEAFF,TGTGCTAGTGGTTTCCAGGCGTCTGAAGCTTTCTTT,-,-,TRBV12-5,TRBJ1-1
CASSFGSDTQYF,TGTGCCAGCAGCTTTGGGTCAGATACGCAGTATTTT,-,-,TRBV5-8,TRBJ2-3
CASSFLAGFSYEQYF,TGCGCCAGCAGCTTCCTAGCGGGATTCTCCTACGAGCAGTACTTC,TRBD2,-,TRBV5-1,TRBJ2-7
CASTGRVWVPEAFF,TGTGCCAGTACTGGGAGGGTATGGGTCCCTGAAGCTTTCTTT,-,few,TRBV19,TRBJ1-1
CASSVGRGVSYNEQFF,TGTGCCAGCAGCGTGGGGCGCGGGGTCTCCTACAATGAGCAGTTCTTC,-,once,TRBV9,TRBJ2-1
CASSFFRDPDTQYF,TGTGCCAGCAGTTTCTTCCGGGACCCCGATACGCAGTATTTT,-,-,TRBV28,TRBJ2-3
CASSDDGAWQPQHF,TGTGCCAGCAGTGACGATGGGGCTTGGCAGCCTCAGCATTTT,-,-,TRBV6-1,TRBJ1-5
CASSRGGAGEAYNEQFF,TGTGCCAGCTCAAGGGGAGGGGCGGGAGAGGCCTACAATGAGCAGTTCTTC,TRBD2,-,TRBV18,TRBJ2-1
CASSDPRRGPNLGTGFNEQYF,TGTGCCAGCAGTGACCCGCGCCGGGGACCAAACCTCGGAACGGGATTCAACGAGCAGTACTTC,-,few,TRBV6-4,TRBJ2-7
CASSLRWGPTDTQYF,TGTGCCAGCAGCTTGCGGTGGGGGCCCACAGATACGCAGTATTTT,-,-,TRBV5-5,TRBJ2-3
CASSVEGLGQIYF,TGTGCCAGCAGCGTAGAGGGACTGGGCCAAATATATTTT,-,-,TRBV9,TRBJ1-3
CATLRLADSYNEQFF,TGTGCCACCCTTAGGCTAGCGGACTCCTACAATGAGCAGTTCTTC,TRBD2,once,TRBV10-3,TRBJ2-1
CASSLELAGSGGELFF,TGTGCCAGCAGCTTGGAACTAGCGGGGTCGGGAGGGGAGCTGTTTTTT,TRBD2,few,TRBV5-4,TRBJ2-2
CASSQRAAYGYTF,TGTGCCAGCAGCCAACGGGCAGCCTATGGCTACACCTTC,-,-,TRBV3-1/TRBV3-2,TRBJ1-2
CASSEQRGDTQYF,TGTGCCAGCAGTGAACAAAGGGGAGATACGCAGTATTTT,-,once,TRBV2,TRBJ2-3
CASSLAPAGGRNEQFF,TGTGCCAGCAGCTTGGCGCCGGCGGGAGGGCGCAATGAGCAGTTCTTC,TRBD2,-,TRBV5-6,TRBJ2-1
CASSLGLGQGYIQYF,TGTGCCAGCAGCTTAGGGCTCGGACAGGGATACATTCAGTACTTC,TRBD1,-,TRBV13,TRBJ2-4
CASSPHGGSGANVLTF,TGTGCCAGCAGCCCGCACGGGGGCTCTGGGGCCAACGTCCTGACTTTC,-,-,TRBV7-3,TRBJ2-6
CASSTGNTGELFF,TGTGCCAGCAGTACAGGGAACACCGGGGAGCTGTTTTTT,-,-,TRBV6-4,TRBJ2-2
CASRRGTDTQYF,TGTGCCAGCAGACGGGGCACAGATACGCAGTATTTT,-,-,TRBV28,TRBJ2-3
CASSQGSSANEQFF,TGTGCCAGCAGCCAAGGTTCTAGCGCGAATGAGCAGTTCTTC,-,-,TRBV4-2,TRBJ2-1
CASSVKREMPDTQYF,TGTGCCAGCAGTGTTAAGCGGGAGATGCCAGATACGCAGTATTTT,TRBD2,-,TRBV6-2/TRBV6-3,TRBJ2-3
CASSDSGGTTDTQYF,TGTGCCAGCAGTGACTCGGGCGGTACCACAGATACGCAGTATTTT,-,once,TRBV6-4,TRBJ2-3
CASSKDGGRGPYEQYF,TGTGCCAGCAGCAAAGATGGGGGCAGGGGGCCCTACGAGCAGTACTTC,-,-,TRBV21-1,TRBJ2-7
CSASFVAGGVYEQYF,TGCAGTGCTAGTTTTGTCGCGGGAGGCGTCTACGAGCAGTACTTC,TRBD2,-,TRBV20-1,TRBJ2-7
CASSAGSLEEQYF,TGTGCCAGCAGCGCCGGGAGCCTAGAGGAGCAGTACTTC,-,-,TRBV11-3,TRBJ2-7
CSASQVYQETQYF,TGCAGCGCGTCACAGGTGTACCAAGAGACCCAGTACTTC,-,once,TRBV29-1,TRBJ2-5
CASSPRLSGSADTQYF,TGTGCCAGCAGCCCCAGACTTAGTGGGAGCGCAGATACGCAGTATTTT,-,-,TRBV5-4,TRBJ2-3
CASSITPGLYGYTF,TGTGCCAGTAGTATCACGCCAGGGCTCTATGGCTACACCTTC,-,-,TRBV19,TRBJ1-2
CASSIATGFTGNTIYF,TGTGCCAGTAGTATAGCAACAGGGTTTACTGGAAACACCATATATTTT,-,once,TRBV19,TRBJ1-3
CASSLDFARSGNTIYF,TGTGCCAGCAGCTTAGATTTTGCGCGCTCTGGAAACACCATATATTTT,-,-,TRBV7-9,TRBJ1-3
CASSLGVGQGQDEQFF,TGCGCCAGCAGCTTGGGAGTGGGACAGGGGCAGGATGAGCAGTTCTTC,TRBD1,few,TRBV5-1,TRBJ2-1